The clone carrying this T cell receptor beta chain was observed many times. The target antigen is unknown. The data originate from a study of T cells after yellow fever vaccination. General study results and limits: Overall, a small share of clonotypes was seen in both CD4 and CD8 compartments. Most primary-vaccination clones recurred post-booster (approximately 95% CD4, roughly 90% CD8).

The length of the CDR3 is 14 residues. CDR1 and CDR2 from the germline V gene are MNHEY and SVGAGI. V lost 5 bases to trimming and J lost 2 bases, with 10 bases between them. Template-switching 5'RACE yielded the TCR cDNA; a universal primer site and UMIs were added in the process. TCRdb recomputed calls from the 5' RACE reads with MiXCR, one row per CDR3 protein. The sample lists roughly 320,000 distinct CDR3 sequences; around 10% were seen once. The J gene is TRBJ1-3, the V gene TRBV6-5; D is unresolved. This TCR derives from a man between 18 and 35 years old who received the YFV17D yellow fever vaccine. The sequences come from CD4+ T cells sorted from PBMCs, collected 45 days after the yellow fever booster vaccination. The CDR3 region has the DNA TGTGCCAGCAGTGGGTCGCGAGCTGGAAACACCATATATTTT. Translating it yields CASSGSRAGNTIYF.